The 6 T cell receptor beta chains below come from one sample, sequenced in a study of T cell clonality in common variable immunodeficiency. Sequencing was performed with immunoSEQ multiplex PCR; in TCRdb, only in-frame clones are kept and a portion is missing. The sample holds roughly 52,000 clones, and no clone turns up only once. The specimen was peripheral blood mononuclear cells. The receptors shown here come from a person aged 18 to 69 in good health.

The sample holds a few counts of this clone. Germline and junction disagree at one end, which may indicate a read error. The CDR3 end lies 3 residues beyond the end of the read and is filled in from the germline J gene. The V gene is TRBV20-1, the J gene TRBJ2-3; 10 bases align to TRBD1. Germline V lookup: CDR1 DFQATT, CDR2 SNEGSKA (reference sequence). The CDR3 extends over 16 amino acids. CDR3: CGAALLDRGFTDTQYF. The part of the CDR3 DNA that was read is TGCGGTGCTGCCTTACTGGACAGGGGGTTCACAGATACG.

This clone occurred a few times. The missing CDR3 end, 3 residues past where the read stops, is filled in from the germline J gene. The chain recombines TRBV7-6 with TRBJ2-7, with TRBD2 matching over 8 bases. The length of the CDR3 is 16 residues. The germline gives CDR1 SGHVS, CDR2 FNYEAQ. V shed 5 bases, J shed 2 bases, and the junction held 11 bases outside the gene matches. CDR3 residues: CASSRGGGRYAYEQYF. The covered CDR3 bases are TGTGCCAGCAGCCGCGGGGGCGGGAGGTACGCCTACGAG.

This clone was observed many times. The read gets to within 3 residues of the CDR3 end, and the germline J gene fills in the rest. The chain is built from TRBV18 and TRBJ1-1; TRBD1 aligns across 7 bases. V dropped 4 bases and J dropped 3; count of bases not matched to a gene: 5. The CDR3 loop spans 14 amino acids. CDR1 and CDR2 from the germline V gene are KGHSH and LQKENI. The part of the CDR3 DNA that was read is TGTGCCAGCTCACGACAGGGCTTGGACACTGAA. This gives the protein CASSRQGLDTE. The full CDR3 protein reads CASSRQGLDTEAFF.

This clone has only a few counts. Read sequence stops 3 residues before the CDR3 end, and the germline J gene provides the missing end. The genes are TRBV20-1 and TRBJ1-5; the match to TRBD1 covers 7 bases. Germline CDR1 is DFQATT and CDR2 is SNEGSKA (reference sequence). The CDR3 is 15 residues long. Trimming took 6 bases from V and 3 from J; bases not matched to a gene: 11. The CDR3 region is CSAIPGQANNQPQHF. The DNA read from the CDR3 is TGCAGTGCAATCCCCGGACAGGCCAACAATCAGCCC.

This clone was counted ten times or more. Read data end 3 residues before the CDR3 end; the end is taken from the germline J gene. The chain combines TRBV20-1 with TRBJ1-2; possibly TRBD1 for D (5 bases). This CDR3 spans 14 amino acids. CDR1 is DFQATT and CDR2 is SNEGSKA in the germline V gene (reference sequence). V lost 5 bases and J 4 bases, leaving 17 bases between the germline ends. The sequenced CDR3 bases are TGCAGTGCTCCTGACTCGGAGGGGCCCTATGGC. Its translation is CSAPDSEGPYG. In full, the CDR3 is CSAPDSEGPYGYTF.

This clone was counted many times. The CDR3 goes on 3 residues after the read ends, and that part is filled in from the germline J gene. This sequence joins TRBV7-8 and TRBJ2-5; D gene ambiguous. The CDR3 loop spans 14 amino acids. From germline, CDR1 is SGHVS and CDR2 FQNEAQ. The germline V and J ends were trimmed by 4 bases and 1 base, with 10 bases remaining between them. The sequenced CDR3 bases are TGTGCCAGCAGCTCTAGAGAGACCCAAGAGACC. It encodes CASSSRETQET. The whole CDR3 protein is CASSSRETQETQYF.